The next 22 T cell receptor beta chains were all read from a single sample in a study of cytomegalovirus exposure and HLA in healthy donors. Libraries were prepared by immunoSEQ multiplex PCR; TCRdb keeps only in-frame clonotypes and omits some of them. Here the sample spans about 120,000 clones, 85% to 90% being singletons. Sequencing input: PBMCs. These receptors came from a woman aged 18 to 35 in good health and CMV-seropositive.

This clone showed up just once. The J gene is TRBJ1-3, the V gene TRBV27; 7 nucleotides match TRBD1. This CDR3 spans 16 amino acids. The V segment lost 0 bases and the J segment 7 bases; nucleotides outside the gene matches: 9. Germline loops: CDR1 MNHEY, CDR2 SMNVEV (reference sequence). CDR3 sequence (DNA): TGTGCCAGCAGTTTATCATATTCGACAGGGCGTAACACCATATATTTT. This translates into CASSLSYSTGRNTIYF.

The chain recombines TRBV18 with TRBJ2-3, with D possibly being TRBD2 (6 bases). The CDR3 is made up of 16 amino acids. Germline CDR1 and CDR2: KGHSH and LQKENI. V was cut by 0 bases and J by 0 bases, with 10 bases left in between. The CDR3 DNA is TGTGCCAGCTCACCACCGCGGGGCTCTAGCACAGATACGCAGTATTTT. Amino acid sequence: CASSPPRGSSTDTQYF.

The rearrangement links TRBV7-5 to TRBJ1-2. TRBV7-5 is designated a pseudogene. The CDR3 consists of 14 residues. The CDR3 is CARIARQSNYGYTF. CDR3 nucleotide sequence: TGTGCCAGAATAGCTAGGCAGTCTAACTATGGCTACACCTTC.

V usage is TRBV4-1 and J usage is TRBJ1-1, with 8 nucleotides matching TRBD1. With 1 base clipped from V and 1 base from J, the junction kept 2 bases outside the gene matches. CDR1 MGHRA and CDR2 YSYEKL come from the germline V gene. The CDR3 extends over 15 amino acids. CDR3 sequence: CASSQAGTGNTEAFF. The CDR3 DNA reads TGCGCCAGCAGCCAAGCTGGGACAGGGAACACTGAAGCTTTCTTT.

This chain links TRBV6-4 with TRBJ2-7; D uncertain. Trimming shortened V by 7 bases and J by 4 bases, and 5 bases separated the two germline ends. CDR1 MRHNA and CDR2 SNTAGT come from the germline V gene. This CDR3 region has 10 residues. The CDR3 loop is CASTEYEQYF. The CDR3 bases are TGTGCCAGCACCGAGTACGAGCAGTACTTC.

The rearrangement joins TRBV10-3 to TRBJ2-5; 13 bases agree with TRBD2. Germline V gene data show CDR1 as ENHRY and CDR2 as SYGVKD. The V and J ends lost 4 bases and 4 bases, in that order; junction bases with no gene match: 9. This CDR3 spans 17 amino acids. The CDR3 region is CAISGKLAGGLGETQYF. The CDR3 DNA sequence: TGTGCCATCAGTGGTAAACTAGCGGGGGGGCTGGGAGAGACCCAGTACTTC.

CDR3 in amino acids: CASSEVGGQETQYF. The CDR3 DNA follows: TGTGCCAGCAGTGAAGTCGGGGGGCAGGAGACCCAGTACTTC. The chain has TRBV2 and TRBJ2-5; a possible D gene is TRBD2 (7 bases). This CDR3 spans 14 amino acids. The V gene lost 1 base and the J gene lost 5 bases, with 11 bases spanning the gap. The germline V gene has CDR1 SNHLY and CDR2 FYNNEI.

In this sample, this clone turned up a few times. The sample has other DNA sequences that encode this CDR3 too. The chain uses TRBV2 and TRBJ1-1; the match to TRBD1 covers 8 bases. Germline CDR1 reads SNHLY; CDR2 reads FYNNEI. CDR3 length: 13 residues. Unmatched junction bases numbered 3, after V lost 4 bases and J lost 5 bases. Written as DNA, the CDR3 is TGTGCCAGCAGTGTACAGGGGGGAACTGAAGCTTTCTTT. Translated: CASSVQGGTEAFF. The whole variable domain, remainder taken from reference TRBV2 and TRBJ1-1, is EPEVTQTPSHQVTQMGQEVILRCVPISNHLYFYWYRQILGQKVEFLVSFYNNEISEKSEIFDDQFSVERPDGSNFTLKIRSTKLEDSAMYFCASSVQGGTEAFFGQGTRLTVV.

The chain is built from TRBV4-3 and TRBJ2-7; D unclear. The length of the CDR3 is 15 residues. CDR1 LGHNA and CDR2 YSLEER come from the germline V gene. V lost 0 bases to trimming and J lost 6 bases, with 15 bases between them. CDR3: CASSQDAVPGREQYF. Written as DNA, the CDR3 is TGCGCCAGCAGCCAAGACGCGGTCCCGGGTCGCGAGCAGTACTTC.

This chain connects TRBV19 to TRBJ1-2, with TRBD1 identical over 7 bases. Germline trimming cut 7 bases from V and 5 bases from J; bases unmatched to any gene: 16. The CDR3 is made up of 16 amino acids. Germline V gene data show CDR1 as LNHDA and CDR2 as SQIVND (reference sequence). DNA for the CDR3: TGTGCCAGTAAAAAACAGGGGATCAGAGACTATTATGGCTACACCTTC. It codes for CASKKQGIRDYYGYTF.

The chain joins TRBV4-1 to TRBJ2-1; tentative D call: TRBD1 (5 bases). V lost 5 bases and J lost 5, with 7 bases in between. The CDR3 runs 12 residues. Germline assignment: CDR1 MGHRA and CDR2 YSYEKL. The CDR3 is CASSFRDNEQFF. The CDR3 DNA reads as TGCGCCAGCAGCTTCAGGGACAATGAGCAGTTCTTC.

The chain's CDR3 is CASSLARQGASPLHF. The DNA of the CDR3 is TGTGCCAGCAGCCTAGCGAGGCAGGGGGCTTCACCCCTCCACTTT. The chain joins TRBV13 to TRBJ1-6; 8 bases agree with TRBD1. CDR3 length: 15 residues. The germline CDR1 and CDR2 sequences are PRHDT and FYEKMQ (reference sequence). V lost 5 bases to trimming and J lost 9 bases; unmatched junction nucleotides: 9.

The V gene is TRBV2, the J gene TRBJ1-2; D possibly corresponds to TRBD1 (6 bases). Germline values: CDR1 SNHLY, CDR2 FYNNEI. Trimming left V 8 bases short and J 2 bases short, with 12 bases between. The length of the CDR3 is 13 residues. This CDR3 reads CASRRTENYGYTF. The DNA for the CDR3 is TGTGCCAGCCGAAGGACAGAGAACTATGGCTACACCTTC.

V and J are TRBV7-8 and TRBJ2-3; TRBD1 agrees at 7 bases. The CDR3 runs to 14 residues. Per germline, CDR1 SGHVS and CDR2 FQNEAQ. Trimming removed 5 bases from V and 3 bases from J; junction bases left unmatched: 5. CDR3 loop: CASSPGTATDTQYF. In DNA, the CDR3 is TGTGCCAGCAGCCCCGGGACAGCGACAGATACGCAGTATTTT.

This chain joins TRBV5-1 and TRBJ2-5, with a weak D call TRBD1 (6 bases). V dropped 0 bases and J dropped 6 bases, with 18 bases sitting between them. The CDR3 totals 16 residues. The germline V gene has CDR1 SGHRS and CDR2 YFSETQ. The CDR3 protein is CASSLEGLGTRQTQYF. For the CDR3, the DNA is TGCGCCAGCAGCTTGGAGGGATTGGGGACAAGGCAGACCCAGTACTTC.

V usage is TRBV29-1 and J usage is TRBJ1-2; D is possibly TRBD1 (6 bases). Per the germline V gene, CDR1 is SQVTM and CDR2 is ANQGSEA. The CDR3 loop spans 13 amino acids. The V end was cut by 7 bases, the J end by 7 bases, with 19 bases between. CDR3 residues: CSARTLGGAGYTF. CDR3 coding DNA: TGCAGCGCACGAACACTTGGGGGGGCTGGCTACACCTTC.

This clone was counted only a few times. V and J are TRBV12-2 and TRBJ2-7; the table's D call, TRBD1, was not checked against the DNA. TRBV12-2 counts as a pseudogene. There are 13 residues in the CDR3. The CDR3 DNA sequence: TGTGCAAGTCGGTTGGACAGGTCCTACGAGCAGTACTTC. It specifies CASRLDRSYEQYF.

This clone was observed a single time. The rearrangement joins TRBV4-2 to TRBJ2-7, with 10 positions matching TRBD2. This CDR3 is built from 15 residues. Germline CDR1 is LGHNA and CDR2 is YNFKEQ. J was trimmed by 5 bases and V by 1 base; bases with no gene match: 5. The CDR3 reads CASSQARTSGDEQYF. Written as DNA, the CDR3 is TGTGCCAGCAGCCAAGCAAGGACTAGCGGAGACGAGCAGTACTTC.

This sequence joins TRBV7-2 and TRBJ2-7; D is perhaps TRBD1 or TRBD2 (5 bases each). With 5 bases removed from V and 1 base from J, the gap between germline ends came to 15 bases. The CDR3 is made up of 15 amino acids. The V gene's germline CDR1 is SGHTA and CDR2 FQGNSA. DNA for the CDR3: TGTGCCAGCAGCCTAGAGGGGTTATGGTCCTACGAGCAGTACTTC. It translates to CASSLEGLWSYEQYF.

The genes are TRBV5-6 and TRBJ1-1; weak D call: TRBD1 (6 bases). CDR1 and CDR2 from the germline V gene are SGHDT and YYEEEE. The CDR3 consists of 14 residues. V was pared by 2 bases and J by 4 bases, with 12 bases between. CDR3 sequence (DNA): TGTGCCAGCAGCTTTCAGGGCAGGGGCACTGAAGCTTTCTTT. Translation gives CASSFQGRGTEAFF.

The chain combines TRBV6-5 with TRBJ2-3, with TRBD1 matching 8 bases. Germline values: CDR1 MNHEY, CDR2 SVGAGI. V lost 5 bases to trimming and J lost 1 base; unmatched junction nucleotides: 5. CDR3 length equals 15 residues. The CDR3 bases are TGTGCCAGCAGTAATGGACAGGGAGGCACAGATACGCAGTATTTT. Protein: CASSNGQGGTDTQYF.

The gene calls are TRBV7-2 and TRBJ1-2; tentatively, D is TRBD1 (5 bases). This CDR3 has 15 residues. CDR1 SGHTA and CDR2 FQGNSA come from the germline V gene. V was cut by 5 bases and J by 8 bases, with 21 bases left in between. The CDR3 spells CASSSPGTTVYGYTF. CDR3 bases: TGTGCCAGCAGCAGTCCCGGGACTACAGTCTACGGCTACACCTTC.